The present entry profiles one T cell receptor (beta chain) with its context. The data were taken from a study of blood T cell repertoires in COVID-19. How the authors handled the data: How many nucleated cells were present was estimated from reference gene primer amplification. TCRdb's copy holds only in-frame clones and misses some; the assay was immunoSEQ multiplex PCR. For V, J and clone size, that table is used; D and trimming come from the DNA. This sample carries about 400,000 clones, around 87% of them seen once, and the ten largest clones take around 0.95%. This CDR3 is built from 19 residues. V lost 4 bases, J lost 0 bases, and 24 bases lay in between. CDR1 is MDHEN and CDR2 is SYDVKM in the germline V gene. Clinical histories supplied by participants themselves formed the basis of cohort assignment.

The clonotype comes from a woman in her 30s with acute COVID-19. The sample comprised PBMCs or T cells enriched from blood (not recorded which). The chain is built from TRBV28 and TRBJ1-1; possibly TRBD1 for D (5 bases). CDR3 DNA: TGTGCCAGCAGTTCCCTTGACAGTTCCCCCAAAGGGTTGAACACTGAAGCTTTCTTT. Amino acid sequence: CASSSLDSSPKGLNTEAFF.